Below, 21 T cell receptor beta chains from the same sample are listed, as sequenced in a study of cytomegalovirus exposure and HLA in healthy donors. Sequenced by immunoSEQ multiplex PCR; TCRdb stores in-frame clones only, minus some. The table lists tens of thousands of clones, about 88% of them singletons. Sequences were obtained from PBMCs. These receptors came from a woman in her thirties in good health and CMV-seronegative.

This CDR3 reads CASSLEGASRNQPQHF. The CDR3 DNA reads TGTGCCAGCAGCTTAGAAGGGGCGTCCCGGAATCAGCCCCAGCATTTT. This chain uses TRBV7-9 with TRBJ1-5, with D maybe TRBD1 (5 bases). Germline V gene lookup returns CDR1 SEHNR and CDR2 FQNEAQ (reference sequence). CDR3 length equals 16 residues. Trimming stripped 1 base from V and 4 bases from J, with 14 bases between. Together with reference TRBV7-9 and TRBJ1-5, the CDR3 gives the full variable domain: DTGVSQNPRHKITKRGQNVTFRCDPISEHNRLYWYRQTLGQGPEFLTYFQNEAQLEKSRLLSDRFSAERPKGSFSTLEIQRTEQGDSAMYLCASSLEGASRNQPQHFGDGTRLSIL.

This clone occurred once. This sequence joins TRBV6-1 and TRBJ2-7; 10 nucleotides match TRBD2. The CDR3 is made up of 15 amino acids. The germline V gene encodes CDR1 MNHNS and CDR2 SASEGT. Germline trimming cut 6 bases from V and 0 bases from J; bases unmatched to any gene: 5. DNA for the CDR3: TGTGCCAGCAGGCTAGCGGGAGACAGCTCCTACGAGCAGTACTTC. The encoded protein is CASRLAGDSSYEQYF.

This chain joins TRBV28 and TRBJ2-3, with D perhaps TRBD2 (5 bases). This CDR3 comprises 14 residues. CDR1 is MDHEN and CDR2 is SYDVKM in the germline V gene. V shed 8 bases and J shed 0 bases, with 12 bases lying between them. CDR3 residues: CASRPSGSTDTQYF. The CDR3 bases are TGTGCCAGCCGACCGAGCGGAAGCACAGATACGCAGTATTTT.

This chain links TRBV10-2 with TRBJ2-7, with 7 bases matching TRBD2. The CDR3 length is 15 residues. Trimming removed 3 bases from V and 3 bases from J; junction bases left unmatched: 8. Germline lookup yields CDR1 WSHSY and CDR2 SAAADI. CDR3 protein: CASSDPGTTLYEQYF. CDR3 DNA sequence: TGCGCCAGCAGTGACCCCGGGACTACGCTCTACGAGCAGTACTTC.

CDR3 nucleotide sequence: TGTGCCAGCAATCGGGAGCAGTTCTTC. Protein sequence: CASNREQFF. The genes are TRBV2 and TRBJ2-1; D is unresolved. Per germline, CDR1 SNHLY and CDR2 FYNNEI. CDR3 size: 9 residues. V dropped 7 bases and J dropped 10 bases, with 5 bases sitting between them.

The gene calls are TRBV5-1 and TRBJ1-1; D may be TRBD1 (5 bases). CDR1 is SGHRS, CDR2 YFSETQ, per germline. The length of the CDR3 is 14 residues. V was cut by 1 base and J by 4 bases, with 11 bases left in between. The CDR3 loop is CASSLRGVGTEAFF. DNA of the CDR3: TGCGCCAGCAGCTTGCGGGGGGTAGGCACTGAAGCTTTCTTT.

This CDR3 is CASSRSTETDTQYF. The CDR3 coding sequence is TGTGCCAGTAGTCGGTCGACGGAGACAGATACGCAGTATTTT. The chain employs TRBV19 and TRBJ2-3; D not resolved. Trimming took off 5 bases at V and 3 bases at J, with 12 bases between the two ends. This CDR3 spans 14 amino acids. Germline CDR1 LNHDA, CDR2 SQIVND (reference sequence).

The rearrangement links TRBV6-4 to TRBJ2-1; 10 positions match TRBD1. CDR3 length: 16 amino acids. Germline CDR1 is MRHNA and CDR2 is SNTAGT. V dropped 6 bases and J dropped 6; count of bases not matched to a gene: 11. The CDR3 sequence is CASRRDGTGARNEQFF. The CDR3 DNA reads TGTGCCAGCAGGAGGGACGGGACAGGGGCCCGCAATGAGCAGTTCTTC.

V and J are TRBV10-3 and TRBJ2-7; D perhaps matches TRBD1 (5 bases). The length of the CDR3 is 15 residues. Germline CDR1 ENHRY, CDR2 SYGVKD. Deletions cut 8 bases from V and 1 base from J, with 18 bases between. The CDR3: CAIGASTAKSYEQYF. The CDR3 DNA reads TGTGCCATCGGCGCCTCGACAGCGAAGTCCTACGAGCAGTACTTC.

The J gene is TRBJ2-5, the V gene TRBV7-9, with TRBD1 matching over 7 bases. Losses at the gene ends were 5 bases for V and 3 bases for J; bases not matched to a gene: 3. Germline V gives CDR1 SEHNR, CDR2 FQNEAQ (reference sequence). The CDR3 consists of 13 residues. The CDR3 bases are TGTGCCAGCAGCGTAGGGGGCGAAGAGACCCAGTACTTC. It specifies CASSVGGEETQYF.

The chain couples TRBV5-1 to TRBJ1-1; a possible D gene is TRBD1 (6 bases). The CDR3 extends over 14 amino acids. Germline CDR1 SGHRS, CDR2 YFSETQ. With 0 bases removed from V and 5 bases from J, the gap between germline ends came to 11 bases. The CDR3 loop reads CASSLEGGPTEAFF. The CDR3, as DNA: TGCGCCAGCAGCTTGGAGGGGGGGCCTACTGAAGCTTTCTTT.

The chain recombines TRBV28 with TRBJ1-5; perhaps TRBD1 as D (6 bases). The germline V gene has CDR1 MDHEN and CDR2 SYDVKM. CDR3 size: 14 residues. The V end lost 11 bases, the J end lost 3 bases, and 17 bases lay between the germline ends. The CDR3 spells CAGGRNRANQPQHF. DNA for the CDR3: TGTGCCGGCGGGCGGAACAGGGCCAATCAGCCCCAGCATTTT.

The J gene is TRBJ2-3, the V gene TRBV28, with a possible D match to TRBD2 (6 bases). Germline V gives CDR1 MDHEN, CDR2 SYDVKM. This CDR3 contains 14 residues. Deletions cut 7 bases from V and 4 bases from J, with 15 bases between. The CDR3, as DNA: TGTGCCAGCAAAGGGCCGGGAGAGGCAGATACGCAGTATTTT. Translated, it gives CASKGPGEADTQYF.

V gene TRBV15 combines with J gene TRBJ2-1; TRBD1 aligns across 7 bases. There are 15 residues in the CDR3. Germline lookup yields CDR1 LNHNV and CDR2 YYDKDF (reference sequence). The V segment lost 0 bases and the J segment 3 bases; nucleotides outside the gene matches: 2. The CDR3: CATSRDAGGYNEQFF. CDR3 DNA: TGTGCCACCAGCAGAGATGCAGGGGGCTACAATGAGCAGTTCTTC.

The chain links TRBV2 to TRBJ2-1; tentatively, D is TRBD2 (7 bases). The germline CDR1 and CDR2 sequences are SNHLY and FYNNEI. The CDR3 runs 16 residues. The germline V and J ends were trimmed by 6 bases and 7 bases, with 22 bases remaining between them. CDR3 protein: CASSLEGGGNTNEQFF. The CDR3 DNA reads as TGTGCCAGCAGCCTTGAGGGGGGAGGGAATACTAATGAGCAGTTCTTC.

The rearrangement joins TRBV29-1 to TRBJ1-3, with TRBD1 as a possible D gene (5 bases). With 6 bases removed from V and 0 bases from J, the gap between germline ends came to 12 bases. The CDR3 spans 14 residues. Germline CDR1 SQVTM, CDR2 ANQGSEA. The chain's CDR3 is CSVTQDYSGNTIYF. CDR3 in DNA: TGCAGCGTCACACAGGATTACTCTGGAAACACCATATATTTT.

The rearrangement uses TRBV6-5 and TRBJ1-4; possibly TRBD1 for D (6 bases). The CDR3 is 14 residues long. CDR1 MNHEY and CDR2 SVGAGI come from the germline V gene. V was cut by 6 bases and J by 3 bases, with 11 bases left in between. CDR3 residues: CASSLRTANEKLFF. Here the CDR3 DNA reads TGTGCCAGCAGCCTCAGGACAGCTAATGAAAAACTGTTTTTT.

This clone was seen a single time. The CDR3 protein is CASSLPTVNGGEQYF. The CDR3 coding sequence is TGTGCCAGCAGTCTCCCGACCGTAAACGGGGGCGAGCAGTACTTC. This chain uses TRBV2 with TRBJ2-7, with D possibly TRBD2 on 6 matching bases. Trimming pared 5 bases from V and 6 bases from J, leaving 20 bases between. Germline values: CDR1 SNHLY, CDR2 FYNNEI. This CDR3 has 15 amino acids.

The chain links TRBV5-1 to TRBJ1-5, with TRBD1 identical over 10 bases. Trimming took 2 bases from V and 2 from J; bases not matched to a gene: 4. Germline lookup yields CDR1 SGHRS and CDR2 YFSETQ. The CDR3 consists of 16 residues. CDR3 DNA: TGCGCCAGCAGCTTTGGGACAGGGGTTGGCAATCAGCCCCAGCATTTT. This codes for CASSFGTGVGNQPQHF.

The rearrangement joins TRBV30 to TRBJ1-1, with 7 bases fitting TRBD1. CDR1 and CDR2 from the germline V gene are GTSNPN and SVGIG (reference sequence). There are 12 residues in the CDR3. The J segment lost 10 bases and the V segment lost 1 base, leaving 6 bases of the junction unmatched. CDR3 loop: CAWSGQGIGAFF. CDR3 nucleotide sequence: TGTGCCTGGAGTGGACAGGGAATAGGAGCTTTCTTT.

This sequence joins TRBV5-1 and TRBJ2-1, with D possibly TRBD2 on 6 matching bases. The length of the CDR3 is 13 residues. V was shortened by 1 base and J by 5 bases, with 7 bases between the two germline ends. The germline V gene has CDR1 SGHRS and CDR2 YFSETQ. The CDR3 DNA sequence: TGCGCCAGCAGCTTGAGGACTAACAATGAGCAGTTCTTC. This encodes CASSLRTNNEQFF.